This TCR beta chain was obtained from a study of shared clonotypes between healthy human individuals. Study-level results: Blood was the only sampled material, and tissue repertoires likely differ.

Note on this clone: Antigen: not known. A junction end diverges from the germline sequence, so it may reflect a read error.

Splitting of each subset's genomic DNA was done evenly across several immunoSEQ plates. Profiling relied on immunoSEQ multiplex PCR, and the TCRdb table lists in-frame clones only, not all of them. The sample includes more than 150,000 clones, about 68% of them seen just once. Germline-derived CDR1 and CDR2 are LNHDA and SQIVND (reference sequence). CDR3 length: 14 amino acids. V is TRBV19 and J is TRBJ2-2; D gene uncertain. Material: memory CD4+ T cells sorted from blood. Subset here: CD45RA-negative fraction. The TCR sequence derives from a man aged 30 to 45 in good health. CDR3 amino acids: CASSIIRNAGELFF. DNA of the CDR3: TGTGCCAGTAGTATCATTAGGAACGCCGGGGAGCTGTTTTTT.